This T cell receptor (beta chain) was sequenced for a study of early T cells in non-severe SARS-CoV-2 infection. Study-wide points: In VDJdb matching, anti-spike CD8 responses were favored while private and CD4 specificities went missing.

The V end was cut by 5 bases, the J end by 7 bases, with 17 bases between. Germline CDR1 reads LGHDT; CDR2 reads YNNKEL (reference sequence). The CDR3 is made up of 15 amino acids. On this clonotype: The antigen is undetermined.

Unique molecular identifier tags were affixed to discrete cDNA molecules. Each CDR3 protein is one row after TCRdb ran MiXCR on the 5' RACE reads. This table has some 57,000 distinct CDR3 sequences, roughly a tenth appearing once. The TCR comes from an adult who was a healthcare worker with PCR-confirmed SARS-CoV-2 infection or an uninfected control (not recorded which). Sequenced sample: whole blood. J is TRBJ2-2 and V is TRBV3-1; no firm D call. The CDR3 sequence is CASSEALTLGGELFF. The CDR3 coding sequence is TGTGCCAGCAGCGAAGCCTTGACCCTTGGCGGGGAGCTGTTTTTT.